This note documents a single T cell receptor (beta chain) sequence. What it recognizes is unknown. The entry originates in a study of cytomegalovirus exposure and HLA in healthy donors. Points from the study as a whole: Data from an earlier analysis indicated that most TCR beta V segments were productive either about 87% or about 30% of the time.

The PCR employed 60 Vbeta primers together with 13 Jbeta primers. Here immunoSEQ multiplex PCR was the method, and the copy in TCRdb shows in-frame clones only, minus some. The profile shows under 150,000 clones, 75% to 85% of them singletons. Donors sampled were nominally healthy, though unrecorded immune exposures were likely. CDR1 is SGHAT, CDR2 FQNNGV, per germline. Trimming cost V 7 bases and J 6 bases; bases outside gene matches: 14. The CDR3 is 16 amino acids. The TCR comes from a male donor in good health and CMV-seronegative. The gene calls are TRBV11-2 and TRBJ2-7; TRBD1 agrees at 11 bases. What was sequenced was PBMCs. CDR3 DNA sequence: TGTGCCAGCAACCGGGACAGGGGGACCGCGAGGGGCGAGCAGTACTTC. Encoded protein: CASNRDRGTARGEQYF.